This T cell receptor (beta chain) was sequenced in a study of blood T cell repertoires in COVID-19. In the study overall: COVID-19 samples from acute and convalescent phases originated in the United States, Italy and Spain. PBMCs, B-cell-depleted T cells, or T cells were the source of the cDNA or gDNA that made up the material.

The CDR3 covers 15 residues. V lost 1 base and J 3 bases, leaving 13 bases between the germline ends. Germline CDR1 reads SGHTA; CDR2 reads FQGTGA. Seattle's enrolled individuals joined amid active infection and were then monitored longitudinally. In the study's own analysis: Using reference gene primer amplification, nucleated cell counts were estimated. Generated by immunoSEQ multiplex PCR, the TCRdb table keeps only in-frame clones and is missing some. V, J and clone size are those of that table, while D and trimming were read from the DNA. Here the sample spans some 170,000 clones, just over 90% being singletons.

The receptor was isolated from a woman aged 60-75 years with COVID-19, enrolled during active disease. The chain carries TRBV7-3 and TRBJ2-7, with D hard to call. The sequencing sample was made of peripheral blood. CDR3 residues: CASSLSLEEYYEQYF. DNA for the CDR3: TGTGCCAGCAGCTTAAGCCTAGAAGAGTACTACGAGCAGTACTTC.